Given below is one T cell receptor beta chain in context. This specimen comes from a study of technical replicates of blood from several donors. Sequenced by immunoSEQ multiplex PCR; TCRdb stores in-frame clones only, minus some. This table holds 45,000 to 55,000 clones, 94% found once. Germline loops: CDR1 LGHNT, CDR2 FRNRAP. The CDR3 totals 12 residues. V gave up 0 bases and J gave up 10 bases, with 9 bases separating them. The sequenced sample was T cells isolated from PBMCs. This clonotype was obtained from a human donor in good health. The rearrangement links TRBV12-5 to TRBJ1-1, with a possible D match to TRBD1 (5 bases). This chain's CDR3 is CASGLVRGGAFF. The CDR3 DNA reads as TGTGCTAGTGGTTTGGTTAGGGGTGGAGCTTTCTTT.